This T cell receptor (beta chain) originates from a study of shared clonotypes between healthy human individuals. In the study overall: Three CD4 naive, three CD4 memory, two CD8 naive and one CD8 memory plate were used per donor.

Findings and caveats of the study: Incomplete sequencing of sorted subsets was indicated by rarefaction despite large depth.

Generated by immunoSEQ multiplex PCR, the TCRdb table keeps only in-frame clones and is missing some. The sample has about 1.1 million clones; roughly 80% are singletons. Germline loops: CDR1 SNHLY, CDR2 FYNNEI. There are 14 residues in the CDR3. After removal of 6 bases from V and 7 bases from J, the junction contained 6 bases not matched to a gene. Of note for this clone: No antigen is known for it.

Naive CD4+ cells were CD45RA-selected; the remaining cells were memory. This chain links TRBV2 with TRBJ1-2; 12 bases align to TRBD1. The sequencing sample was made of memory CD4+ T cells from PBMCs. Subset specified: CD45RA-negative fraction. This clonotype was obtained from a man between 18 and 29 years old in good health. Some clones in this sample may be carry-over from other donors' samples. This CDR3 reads CASSVGTGGSGYTF. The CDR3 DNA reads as TGTGCCAGCAGCGTAGGGACAGGGGGCTCTGGCTACACCTTC.